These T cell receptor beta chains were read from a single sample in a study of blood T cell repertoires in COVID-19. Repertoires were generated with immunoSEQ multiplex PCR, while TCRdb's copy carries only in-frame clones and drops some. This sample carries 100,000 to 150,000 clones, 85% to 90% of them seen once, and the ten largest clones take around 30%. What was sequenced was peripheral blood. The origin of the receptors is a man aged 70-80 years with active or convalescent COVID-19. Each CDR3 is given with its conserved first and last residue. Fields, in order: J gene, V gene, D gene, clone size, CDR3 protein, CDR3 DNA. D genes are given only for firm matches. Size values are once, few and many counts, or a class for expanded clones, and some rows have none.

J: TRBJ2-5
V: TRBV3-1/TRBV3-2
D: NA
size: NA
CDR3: CASSQEGAETQYF
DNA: TGTGCCAGCAGCCAAGAAGGGGCAGAGACCCAGTACTTC

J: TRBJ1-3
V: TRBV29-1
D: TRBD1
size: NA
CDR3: CSVGQGAVGNTIYF
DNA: TGCAGCGTTGGACAGGGGGCGGTTGGAAACACCATATATTTT

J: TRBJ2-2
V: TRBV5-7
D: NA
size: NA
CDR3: CASSLTRAWESTGELFF
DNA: TGTGCCAGCAGCTTAACGAGGGCCTGGGAGAGCACCGGGGAGCTGTTTTTT

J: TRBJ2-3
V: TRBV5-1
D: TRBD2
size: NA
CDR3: CASKAGDTDTQYF
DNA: TGCGCCAGCAAGGCGGGGGACACAGATACGCAGTATTTT

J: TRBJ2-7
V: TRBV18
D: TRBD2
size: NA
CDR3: CASSPGLAENSYEQYF
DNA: TGTGCCAGCTCACCAGGACTAGCGGAAAACTCCTACGAGCAGTACTTC

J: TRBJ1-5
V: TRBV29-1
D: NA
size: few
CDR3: CSVLDSTNQPQHF
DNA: TGCAGCGTTTTGGACTCCACGAATCAGCCCCAGCATTTT

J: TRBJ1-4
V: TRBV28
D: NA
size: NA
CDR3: CASSRSGPQGEKLFF
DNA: TGTGCCAGCAGTCGTTCCGGGCCTCAGGGGGAAAAACTGTTTTTT

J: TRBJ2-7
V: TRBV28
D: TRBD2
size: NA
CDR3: CASSSPGLAGTGEQYF
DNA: TGTGCCAGCAGTTCCCCGGGACTAGCGGGAACGGGAGAGCAGTACTTC

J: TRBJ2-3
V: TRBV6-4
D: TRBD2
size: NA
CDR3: CASSPSGRIADTQYF
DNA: TGTGCCAGCAGCCCTAGCGGGAGGATTGCAGATACGCAGTATTTT

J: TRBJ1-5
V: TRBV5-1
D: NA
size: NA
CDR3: CASSQGYSNQPQHF
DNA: TGCGCCAGCAGCCAGGGGTATAGCAATCAGCCCCAGCATTTT

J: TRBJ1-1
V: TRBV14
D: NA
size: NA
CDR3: CASSQAGATEAFF
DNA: TGTGCCAGCAGCCAAGCAGGGGCAACTGAAGCTTTCTTT

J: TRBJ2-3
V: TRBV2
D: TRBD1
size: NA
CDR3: CASGPDRGQSDTQYF
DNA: TGTGCCAGCGGGCCGGACAGGGGGCAATCGGATACGCAGTATTTT

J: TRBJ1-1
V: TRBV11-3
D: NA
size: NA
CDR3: CASSLAPTGEAFF
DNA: TGTGCCAGCAGCTTAGCCCCCACAGGAGAAGCTTTCTTT

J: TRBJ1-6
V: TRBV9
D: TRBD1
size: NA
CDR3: CASSGGTANSPLHF
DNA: TGTGCCAGCAGCGGAGGGACAGCAAATTCACCCCTCCACTTT

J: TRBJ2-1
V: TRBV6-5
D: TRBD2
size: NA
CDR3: CASSYTLAGGAGQFF
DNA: TGTGCCAGCAGTTACACCCTAGCGGGAGGGGCTGGGCAGTTCTTC

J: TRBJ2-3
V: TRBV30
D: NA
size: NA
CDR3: CAWSRRAPPDTQYF
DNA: TGTGCCTGGAGTCGGAGGGCTCCCCCAGATACGCAGTATTTT

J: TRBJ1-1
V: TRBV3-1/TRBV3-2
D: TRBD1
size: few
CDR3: CASSYRQGRTEAFF
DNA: TGTGCCAGCAGCTACCGACAGGGTCGCACTGAAGCTTTCTTT

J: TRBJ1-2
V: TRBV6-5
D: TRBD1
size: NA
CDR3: CASILGQGFYGYTF
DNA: TGTGCCAGCATCCTAGGACAGGGCTTCTATGGCTACACCTTC

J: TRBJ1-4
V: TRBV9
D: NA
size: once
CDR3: CASSVGGSDSQKLFF
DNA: TGTGCCAGCAGCGTAGGGGGGTCGGACAGCCAAAAACTGTTTTTT

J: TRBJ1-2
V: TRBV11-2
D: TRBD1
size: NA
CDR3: CASSRQGDGYTF
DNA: TGTGCCAGCAGCCGACAGGGTGACGGCTACACCTTC

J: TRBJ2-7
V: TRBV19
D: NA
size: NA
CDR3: CASSLDRSYEQYF
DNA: TGTGCCAGTAGTCTTGACAGGTCCTACGAGCAGTACTTC

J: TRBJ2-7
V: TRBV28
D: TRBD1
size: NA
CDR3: CASSQPGQSYEQYF
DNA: TGTGCCAGCAGTCAGCCGGGACAGTCCTACGAGCAGTACTTC

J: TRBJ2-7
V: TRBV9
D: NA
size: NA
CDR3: CASSVGGKARPEQYF
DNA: TGTGCCAGCAGCGTGGGCGGGAAGGCGCGACCCGAGCAGTACTTC

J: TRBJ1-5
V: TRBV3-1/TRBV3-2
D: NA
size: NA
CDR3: CASSPGGGSNQPQHF
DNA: TGTGCCAGCAGCCCCGGCGGGGGGAGCAATCAGCCCCAGCATTTT

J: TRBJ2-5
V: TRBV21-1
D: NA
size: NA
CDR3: CASSGDRGPQETQYF
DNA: TGTGCCAGCAGCGGGGACAGGGGGCCCCAAGAGACCCAGTACTTC

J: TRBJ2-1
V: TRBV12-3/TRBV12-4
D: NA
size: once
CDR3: CASTLLSLNEQFF
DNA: TGTGCCAGCACTCTACTCTCCCTGAATGAGCAGTTCTTC

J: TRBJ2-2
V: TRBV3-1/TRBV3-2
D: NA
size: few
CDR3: CASSRNSPGELFF
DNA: TGTGCCAGCAGCCGAAACAGCCCCGGGGAGCTGTTTTTT

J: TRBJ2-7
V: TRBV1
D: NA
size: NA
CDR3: CTSSQPGSSGSYEQYF
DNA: TGCACCAGCAGCCAGCCGGGGTCTAGCGGATCTTACGAGCAGTACTTC

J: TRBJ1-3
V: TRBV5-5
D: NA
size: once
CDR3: CASSIDSSGNTIYF
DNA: TGTGCCAGCAGCATCGACAGCTCTGGAAACACCATATATTTT

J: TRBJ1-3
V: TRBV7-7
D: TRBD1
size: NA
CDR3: CASSPTGGFSGNTIYF
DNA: TGTGCTAGCAGCCCGACAGGGGGCTTCTCTGGAAACACCATATATTTT

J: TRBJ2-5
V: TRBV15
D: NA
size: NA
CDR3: CATSRAPLIQETQYF
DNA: TGTGCCACCAGCAGAGCCCCGCTAATCCAAGAGACCCAGTACTTC

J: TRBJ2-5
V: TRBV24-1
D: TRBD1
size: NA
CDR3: CATSDLPGTGVRLQETQYF
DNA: TGTGCCACCAGTGATTTGCCGGGGACAGGGGTTCGCCTACAAGAGACCCAGTACTTC

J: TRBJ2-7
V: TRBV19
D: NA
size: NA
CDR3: CASSPSLSGPPYEQYF
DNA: TGTGCCAGTAGTCCCTCATTATCAGGGCCCCCCTACGAGCAGTACTTC

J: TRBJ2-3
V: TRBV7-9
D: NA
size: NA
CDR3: CASSLGPRVDTQYF
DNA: TGTGCCAGCAGCTTAGGGCCCCGGGTCGATACGCAGTATTTT

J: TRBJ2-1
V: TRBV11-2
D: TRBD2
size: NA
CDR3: CASSSRLAGSYNEQFF
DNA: TGTGCCAGCAGCTCCCGACTAGCGGGCTCCTACAATGAGCAGTTCTTC

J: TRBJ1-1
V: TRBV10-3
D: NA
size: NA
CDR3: CAISEAGNTEAFF
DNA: TGTGCCATCAGTGAAGCCGGGAACACTGAAGCTTTCTTT

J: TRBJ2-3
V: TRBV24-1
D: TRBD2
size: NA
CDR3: CATSDTAGESTDTQYF
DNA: TGTGCCACCAGTGATACAGCGGGAGAATCCACAGATACGCAGTATTTT

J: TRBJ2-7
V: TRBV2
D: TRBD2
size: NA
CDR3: CASSGLAGGGEQYF
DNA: TGTGCCAGCAGTGGACTAGCGGGAGGGGGGGAGCAGTACTTC

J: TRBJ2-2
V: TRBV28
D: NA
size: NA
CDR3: CASSWGETGELFF
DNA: TGTGCCAGCAGTTGGGGGGAGACCGGGGAGCTGTTTTTT

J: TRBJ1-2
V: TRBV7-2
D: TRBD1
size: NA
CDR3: CASSLIGFGQVYGYTF
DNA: TGTGCCAGCAGCTTAATTGGTTTCGGACAGGTCTATGGCTACACCTTC

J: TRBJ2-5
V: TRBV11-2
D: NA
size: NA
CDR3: CASSYTGQGIETQYF
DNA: TGTGCCAGCAGCTATACCGGGCAGGGTATAGAGACCCAGTACTTC

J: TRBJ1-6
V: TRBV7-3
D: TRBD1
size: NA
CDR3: CASSLTDRAASPLHF
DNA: TGTGCCAGCAGCTTAACCGACAGGGCTGCATCACCCCTCCACTTT

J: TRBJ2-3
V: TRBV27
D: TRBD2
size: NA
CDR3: CASSLGLAAASTDTQYF
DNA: TGTGCCAGCAGTTTAGGACTAGCGGCCGCTAGCACAGATACGCAGTATTTT

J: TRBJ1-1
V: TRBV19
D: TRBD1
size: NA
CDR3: CASSKKDRGITRNTEAFF
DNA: TGTGCCAGTAGTAAAAAGGACAGGGGAATTACCCGGAACACTGAAGCTTTCTTT

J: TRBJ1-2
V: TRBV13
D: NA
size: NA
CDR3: CASSLGQGGWDGYTF
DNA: TGTGCCAGCAGCTTAGGCCAGGGCGGTTGGGATGGCTACACCTTC

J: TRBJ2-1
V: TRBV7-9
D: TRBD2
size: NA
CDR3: CVSIPPLADKGSYNEQFF
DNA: TGTGTCAGCATACCCCCCCTAGCGGACAAGGGCTCCTACAATGAGCAGTTCTTC

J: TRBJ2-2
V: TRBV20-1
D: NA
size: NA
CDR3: CSASEGGPNTGELFF
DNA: TGCAGTGCTAGTGAAGGCGGGCCTAACACCGGGGAGCTGTTTTTT